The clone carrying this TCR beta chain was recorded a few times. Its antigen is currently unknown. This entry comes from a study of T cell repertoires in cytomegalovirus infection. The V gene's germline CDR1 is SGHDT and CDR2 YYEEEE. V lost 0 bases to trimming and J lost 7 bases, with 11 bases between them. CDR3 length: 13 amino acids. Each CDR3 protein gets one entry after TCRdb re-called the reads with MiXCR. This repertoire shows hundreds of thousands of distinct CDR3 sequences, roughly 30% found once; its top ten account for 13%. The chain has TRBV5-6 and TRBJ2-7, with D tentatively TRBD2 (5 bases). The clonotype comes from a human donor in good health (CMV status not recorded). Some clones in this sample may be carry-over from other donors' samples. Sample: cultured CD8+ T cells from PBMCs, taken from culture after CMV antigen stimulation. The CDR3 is CASSLGRPLEQYF. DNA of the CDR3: TGTGCCAGCAGCTTGGGGAGGCCACTAGAGCAGTACTTC.